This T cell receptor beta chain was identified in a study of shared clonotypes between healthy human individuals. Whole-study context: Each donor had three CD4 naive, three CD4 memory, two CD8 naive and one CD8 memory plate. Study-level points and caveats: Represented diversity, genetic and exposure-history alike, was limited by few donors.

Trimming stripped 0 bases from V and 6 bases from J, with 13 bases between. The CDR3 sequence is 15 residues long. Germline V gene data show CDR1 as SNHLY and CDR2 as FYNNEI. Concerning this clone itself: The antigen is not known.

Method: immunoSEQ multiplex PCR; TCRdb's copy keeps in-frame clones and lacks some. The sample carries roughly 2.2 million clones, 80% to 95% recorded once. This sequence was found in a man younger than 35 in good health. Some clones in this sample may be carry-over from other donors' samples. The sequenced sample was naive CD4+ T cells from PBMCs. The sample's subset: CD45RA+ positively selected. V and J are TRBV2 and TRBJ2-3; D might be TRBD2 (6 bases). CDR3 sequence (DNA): TGTGCCAGCAGTGAAGCTCGCCGGGAGCCCGATACGCAGTATTTT. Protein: CASSEARREPDTQYF.